These T cell receptor beta chains were read from a single sample in a study of cytomegalovirus exposure and HLA in healthy donors. The table came from immunoSEQ multiplex PCR; TCRdb's copy has only in-frame clones and leaves some out. Of 30,000 to 40,000 clones listed, about 93% are singletons. Sequencing was done on a sample of PBMCs. The receptors originated from a man between 18 and 35 years old in good health and CMV-seronegative. Both conserved end residues are part of each CDR3. A D gene is named only where the DNA matches it firmly. Size is omitted from some rows. Given values are once, few, many or a class for expanded clones.

clone_size	v_call	j_call	d_call	cdr3_nt	cdr3_aa
.	TRBV11-2	TRBJ1-3	.	TGTGCCAGCAGCTTAGTAGCGGTCAGGAGTCACACCATATATTTT	CASSLVAVRSHTIYF
.	TRBV6-1	TRBJ2-1	TRBD2	TGTGCCAGCTCTAGCGGGAGGTCTGAGCAGTTCTTC	CASSSGRSEQFF
.	TRBV5-4	TRBJ2-1	TRBD2	TGTGCCAGCAGCCCGACTAGCGGGAGTCTGTACAATGAGCAGTTCTTC	CASSPTSGSLYNEQFF
.	TRBV2	TRBJ2-5	.	TGTGCCAGCAGCGGCGGACTTGGAAGAGAGACCCAGTACTTC	CASSGGLGRETQYF
.	TRBV6-1	TRBJ1-2	.	TGTGCCAGCAGTGAAGCGGACAGCGTACCGTACTATGGCTACACCTTC	CASSEADSVPYYGYTF
.	TRBV27	TRBJ2-7	.	TGTGCCAGCAGTTTTGCTTACAGGACCTACGAGCAGTACTTC	CASSFAYRTYEQYF
.	TRBV7-2	TRBJ2-1	.	TGTGCCAGCAGCCCCTCCTCCTACAATGAGCAGTTCTTC	CASSPSSYNEQFF
once	TRBV27	TRBJ1-1	.	TGTGCCAGCACCACCGGGACTGAATGGAACACTGAAGCTTTCTTT	CASTTGTEWNTEAFF
.	TRBV5-1	TRBJ2-7	.	TGCGCCAGCAGGAAGCTTGACTACGAGCAGTACTTC	CASRKLDYEQYF
.	TRBV7-2	TRBJ2-1	TRBD1	TGTGCCAGCAGCTTAGCCAGGGGGATTGAGCAGTTCTTC	CASSLARGIEQFF
.	TRBV10-2	TRBJ1-4	TRBD1	TGCGCCAGCTCCCACCGCGGGACAGGGGACGGAAAACTGTTTTTT	CASSHRGTGDGKLFF
.	TRBV28	TRBJ2-5	.	TGTGCCAGCACCCAGGCTCAAGAGACCCAGTACTTC	CASTQAQETQYF
.	TRBV7-2	TRBJ2-3	TRBD2	TGTGCCAGCAGCTTCCGCAGGACTAGCGTCAACACAGATACGCAGTATTTT	CASSFRRTSVNTDTQYF
.	TRBV19	TRBJ2-1	.	TGTGCCAGTAGAAAGGGGGAGCTGGGCTCCTACAATGAGCAGTTCTTC	CASRKGELGSYNEQFF
.	TRBV4-1	TRBJ2-1	.	TGCGCCAGCAGCCAAGATTGGGTAGGGAGGAATGAGCAGTTCTTC	CASSQDWVGRNEQFF
once	TRBV27	TRBJ2-1	TRBD2	TGTGCCAGCAGTTTCTCATTTACTAGCGGGGGGATCAATGAGCAGTTCTTC	CASSFSFTSGGINEQFF
once	TRBV6-1	TRBJ1-5	.	TGTGCCAGCAGTGAGGTAGCGGTCAATCAGCCCCAGCATTTT	CASSEVAVNQPQHF
few	TRBV6-5	TRBJ2-7	TRBD2	TGTGCCAGCAGTTACCGACTAGCGGGGGGTTACGAGCAGTACTTC	CASSYRLAGGYEQYF
.	TRBV19	TRBJ1-2	.	TGTGCCAGTAGAGAGGGCTATGGCTACACCTTC	CASREGYGYTF
.	TRBV18	TRBJ2-3	TRBD2	TGTGCCAGCCAGACCGGGACTAGCGGGAGGGCCAGTGATACGCAGTATTTT	CASQTGTSGRASDTQYF
.	TRBV19	TRBJ1-6	TRBD1	TGTGCCACCTCCGACAGGGACTTTGTTTCACCCCTCCACTTT	CATSDRDFVSPLHF
.	TRBV6-5	TRBJ2-3	TRBD2	TGTGCCAGTAAGACTAGCGGGGGGTTCACAGATACGCAGTATTTT	CASKTSGGFTDTQYF
.	TRBV4-2	TRBJ2-7	.	TGTGCCAGCAGCCAAGATTTGACTAGAGGTCACGAGCAGTACTTC	CASSQDLTRGHEQYF
.	TRBV19	TRBJ2-5	TRBD2	TGTGCCAGCGGGAGGGGGGGAGGCCCCCAAGAGACCCAGTACTTC	CASGRGGGPQETQYF
.	TRBV13	TRBJ1-3	.	TGTGCCAGCAGGCTTGACTCCGGACAGCCTGGAAACACCATATATTTT	CASRLDSGQPGNTIYF
once	TRBV6-6	TRBJ1-5	.	TGTGCCAGCAGCTTTACAGGAATCCAGCCCCAGCATTTT	CASSFTGIQPQHF
.	TRBV28	TRBJ1-5	TRBD1	TGTGCCAGCAGTTTTCCCCGGGACAGCCCGGGTTTT	CASSFPRDSPGF
few	TRBV5-1	TRBJ2-5	.	TGCGCCAGCAGCTCACAGCAATTCCAAGAGACCCAGTACTTC	CASSSQQFQETQYF
.	TRBV9	TRBJ2-2	TRBD2	TGTGCCAGCAGCGTAGGTAGCCGACTAGCGTCGAACACCGGGGAGCTGTTTTTT	CASSVGSRLASNTGELFF
.	TRBV29-1	TRBJ1-5	TRBD1	TGCAGCGCTTGGACAGGGGGCTCGGGCCAGCATTTT	CSAWTGGSGQHF
.	TRBV7-9	TRBJ2-1	TRBD2	TGTGCCAGCAGCTCCGGGACTAACAATGAGCAGTTCTTC	CASSSGTNNEQFF
once	TRBV1	TRBJ2-3	.	TGCACCAGCAGCCGGGGGGGCACAGATACGCAGTATTTT	CTSSRGGTDTQYF
.	TRBV13	TRBJ2-2	.	TGTGCCAGCAGCCAGAACAGGTACACCGGGGAGCTGTTTTTT	CASSQNRYTGELFF
.	TRBV5-6	TRBJ1-5	.	TGTGCCAGCAGCTCCCAGCGGGACGGCTCTGCTCGGCCCCAGCATTTT	CASSSQRDGSARPQHF
.	TRBV30	TRBJ1-1	TRBD1	TGTGCCTGGAGTCATTCGGGACAGATTACTGAAGCTTTCTTT	CAWSHSGQITEAFF
few	TRBV19	TRBJ1-1	.	TGTGCCAGTAGTATAGATGGCCGGAGCACTGAAGCTTTCTTT	CASSIDGRSTEAFF
.	TRBV5-1	TRBJ1-2	.	TGCGCCAGCAGCTTTCCCCAGGCGGGGAGTGGCTACACCTTC	CASSFPQAGSGYTF
.	TRBV28	TRBJ2-7	TRBD2	TGTGCCAGCAGTCCAGACTTTGGGACTAGCGACTCCTACGAGCAGTACTTC	CASSPDFGTSDSYEQYF
.	TRBV6-5	TRBJ2-4	TRBD2	TGTGCCAGCAGTTACGATGGGGGAGGGAACATTCAGTACTTC	CASSYDGGGNIQYF
.	TRBV5-4	TRBJ1-5	.	TGTGCCAGCAGCTCCACAGGCAGCAATCAGCCCCAGCATTTT	CASSSTGSNQPQHF
.	TRBV5-1	TRBJ2-2	.	TGCGCCAGCAGTGCAGGGGTCGGCACCGGGGAGCTGTTTTTT	CASSAGVGTGELFF
once	TRBV30	TRBJ2-2	.	TGTGCCTGGAGTGTAATTGGTTCAGACACCGGGGAGCTGTTTTTT	CAWSVIGSDTGELFF
.	TRBV7-8	TRBJ2-7	.	TGTGCCAGCAGCCGACCGGTGGGGGGGCTCTACGAGCAGTACTTC	CASSRPVGGLYEQYF
.	TRBV5-1	TRBJ2-1	TRBD2	TGCGCCAGCAGCTTGGCAGCTAGCGGCACTAGCTCCTACAATGAGCAGTTCTTC	CASSLAASGTSSYNEQFF
once	TRBV19	TRBJ2-2	TRBD2	TGTGCCAGTACCGCCAGCCAACTAGCGGAGAACACCGGGGAGCTGTTTTTT	CASTASQLAENTGELFF
.	TRBV28	TRBJ2-7	TRBD1	TGTGCCAGCAGTTTCTTACAGGGGGCCTACGAGCAGTACTTC	CASSFLQGAYEQYF
.	TRBV2	TRBJ1-2	TRBD1	TGTGCCAGCAACCATCGGTTAGGGACAGGGGGCCTTAACTATGGCTACACCTTC	CASNHRLGTGGLNYGYTF
.	TRBV19	TRBJ2-5	.	TGTGCCAGTAGTACAGGGTTCCGTGAGACCCAGTACTTC	CASSTGFRETQYF
.	TRBV11-3	TRBJ2-1	.	TGTGCCAGCAGCTCTTTATACAATGAGCAGTTCTTC	CASSSLYNEQFF
.	TRBV4-2	TRBJ2-1	.	TGTGCCAGCAGCCAGACTAGTGCAAATGAGCAGTTCTTC	CASSQTSANEQFF
.	TRBV29-1	TRBJ1-1	.	TGCAGCGTGTTACCAGGAGGGAACACTGAAGCTTTCTTT	CSVLPGGNTEAFF
once	TRBV7-3	TRBJ1-1	.	TGTGCCAGCAGCTTAACAGGGGCAGGAACTGAAGCTTTCTTT	CASSLTGAGTEAFF
.	TRBV10-3	TRBJ2-1	TRBD2	TGTGCCATCAGTGAGTCGATCCTAGCGGGGGGTTACAATGAGCAGTTCTTC	CAISESILAGGYNEQFF
.	TRBV7-2	TRBJ2-7	TRBD1	TGTGCCAGCAGCTCGCGGGGACAGGGCCCCTACGAGCAGTACTTC	CASSSRGQGPYEQYF
.	TRBV5-4	TRBJ2-3	TRBD2	TGTGCCAGCAGCTCGGGACTAGCGGTCCCCCAAGATACGCAGTATTTT	CASSSGLAVPQDTQYF
.	TRBV5-4	TRBJ2-3	TRBD2	TGTGCCAGCAGCCTAAGACTAGCGGGGGGTGCAGATACGCAGTATTTT	CASSLRLAGGADTQYF
.	TRBV5-6	TRBJ2-3	TRBD1	TGTGCCAGCAGCACCGGGACAGGGGCCGATACGCAGTATTTT	CASSTGTGADTQYF